This entry is about one T cell receptor (beta chain). This sample also contains other DNA sequences that code for the same CDR3. With 60 Vbeta and 13 Jbeta primers, the PCR was carried out. Profiled with immunoSEQ multiplex PCR; TCRdb holds only in-frame clones, not every one. The repertoire shows 120,000 to 150,000 clones; the top ten hold 1.5% to 2%. This sample was taken from a study of cytomegalovirus exposure and HLA in healthy donors. Looked up from germline, CDR1 is KGHSH and CDR2 is LQKENI. Deletions cut 2 bases from V and 7 bases from J, with 8 bases between. The CDR3 length is 12 residues. The receptor's source is a woman aged 50 to 60 in good health and CMV-seronegative. Source material: PBMCs. The chain carries TRBV18 and TRBJ1-1; D is possibly TRBD1 (5 bases). CDR3 region: CASSPGQGEAFF. The CDR3, as DNA: TGTGCCAGCTCACCAGGCCAGGGTGAAGCTTTCTTT.